This T cell receptor beta chain was captured by sequencing in a study of T cell repertoires in cytomegalovirus infection. General observations from the study: The response measured ex vivo was dominated by TCR beta clonotypes (HLA-C-restricted and CMV-specific). Of the TCR beta families, the public ones yielded a cumulative frequency that identified carriers of CMV plus the relevant HLA.

Via MiXCR, TCRdb re-called the reads, giving one row per CDR3 protein. The table lists some 400,000 distinct CDR3 sequences, approximately 32% of them singletons. At least ten counts were recorded for this clonotype. Its matching antigen is unknown. The sequence came from a human donor in good health (CMV status not recorded). Some clones in this sample may be carry-over from other donors' samples. The sample taken for sequencing was PBMCs.

The CDR3 DNA is TGTGCCAGCAGCTTAGGGCTCTCTGGAAACACCATATATTTT. Translation gives CASSLGLSGNTIYF. The chain couples TRBV7-2 to TRBJ1-3; no clear D. Germline CDR1 is SGHTA and CDR2 is FQGNSA. CDR3 length: 14 residues. V gave up 1 base and J gave up 0 bases, with 4 bases separating them.